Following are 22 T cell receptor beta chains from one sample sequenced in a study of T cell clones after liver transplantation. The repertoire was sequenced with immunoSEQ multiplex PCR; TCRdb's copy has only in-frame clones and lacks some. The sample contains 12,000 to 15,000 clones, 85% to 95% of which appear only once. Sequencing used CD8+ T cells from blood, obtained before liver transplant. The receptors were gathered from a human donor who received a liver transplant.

Here the CDR3 DNA reads TGTGCCAGCAGGAGGGGAAGGACAGGGGATAACTCTGGGGCCAACGTCCTGACTTTC. Its translation: CASRRGRTGDNSGANVLTF. This chain links TRBV7-9 with TRBJ2-6; 9 positions agree with TRBD1. CDR1 SEHNR and CDR2 FQNEAQ come from the germline V gene (reference sequence). There are 19 residues in the CDR3. With 6 bases clipped from V and 0 bases from J, the junction kept 12 bases outside the gene matches.

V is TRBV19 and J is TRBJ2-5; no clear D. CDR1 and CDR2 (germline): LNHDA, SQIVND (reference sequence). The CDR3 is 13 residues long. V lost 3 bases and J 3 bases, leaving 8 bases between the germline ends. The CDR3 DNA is TGTGCCAGTAGTATTGACTTGGAAGAGACCCAGTACTTC. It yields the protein CASSIDLEETQYF.

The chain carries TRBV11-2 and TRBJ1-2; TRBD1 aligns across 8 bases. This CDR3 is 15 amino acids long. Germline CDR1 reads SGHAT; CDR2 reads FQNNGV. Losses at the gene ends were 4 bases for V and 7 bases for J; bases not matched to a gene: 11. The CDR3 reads CASSSSETGAIGYTF. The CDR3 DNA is TGTGCCAGCAGCTCCTCCGAGACAGGGGCTATTGGCTACACCTTC. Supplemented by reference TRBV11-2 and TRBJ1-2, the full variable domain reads EAGVAQSPRYKIIEKRQSVAFWCNPISGHATLYWYQQILGQGPKLLIQFQNNGVVDDSQLPKDRFSAERLKGVDSTLKIQPAKLEDSAVYLCASSSSETGAIGYTFGSGTRLTVV.

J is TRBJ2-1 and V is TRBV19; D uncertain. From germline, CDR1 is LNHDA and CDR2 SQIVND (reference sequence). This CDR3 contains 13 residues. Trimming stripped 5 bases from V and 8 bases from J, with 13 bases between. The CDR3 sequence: CASSPRRVDEQFF. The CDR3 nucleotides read TGTGCCAGTAGTCCTAGAAGAGTGGATGAGCAGTTCTTC.

The DNA of the CDR3 is TGTGCCACCCGCCGCCGGGAGCCTCTGAACACTGAAGCTTTCTTT. Its protein product is CATRRREPLNTEAFF. This sequence joins TRBV19 and TRBJ1-1; D is undetermined. The germline V gene has CDR1 LNHDA and CDR2 SQIVND (reference sequence). The CDR3 is made up of 15 amino acids. Trimming took off 10 bases at V and 0 bases at J, with 18 bases between the two ends.

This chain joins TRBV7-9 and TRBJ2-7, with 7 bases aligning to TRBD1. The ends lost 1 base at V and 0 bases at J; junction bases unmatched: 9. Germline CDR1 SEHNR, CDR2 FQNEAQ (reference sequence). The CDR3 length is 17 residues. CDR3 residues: CASSLGAGGASSYEQYF. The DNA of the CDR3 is TGTGCCAGCAGCTTAGGGGCAGGGGGAGCGAGCTCCTACGAGCAGTACTTC.

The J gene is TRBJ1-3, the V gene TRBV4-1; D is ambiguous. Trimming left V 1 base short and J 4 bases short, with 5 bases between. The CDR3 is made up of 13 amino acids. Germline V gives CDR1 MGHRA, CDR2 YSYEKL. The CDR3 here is CASSQVLGNTIYF. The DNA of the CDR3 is TGCGCCAGCAGCCAAGTATTAGGAAACACCATATATTTT.

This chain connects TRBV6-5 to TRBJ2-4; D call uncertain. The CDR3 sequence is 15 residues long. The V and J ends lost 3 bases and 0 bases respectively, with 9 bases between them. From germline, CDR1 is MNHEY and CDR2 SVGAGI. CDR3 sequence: CASSYRPTAKNIQYF. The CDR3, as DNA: TGTGCCAGCAGTTATCGGCCGACAGCCAAAAACATTCAGTACTTC.

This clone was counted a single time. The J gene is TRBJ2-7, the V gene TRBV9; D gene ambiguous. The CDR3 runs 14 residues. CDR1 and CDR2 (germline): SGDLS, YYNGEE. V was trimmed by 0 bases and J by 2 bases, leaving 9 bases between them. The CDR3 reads CASSVEGRAYEQYF. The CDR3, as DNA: TGTGCCAGCAGCGTAGAAGGCCGAGCCTACGAGCAGTACTTC.

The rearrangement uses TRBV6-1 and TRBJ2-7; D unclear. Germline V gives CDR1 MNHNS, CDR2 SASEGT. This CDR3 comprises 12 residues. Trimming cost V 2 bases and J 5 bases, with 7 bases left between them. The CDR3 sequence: CASSETGNEQYF. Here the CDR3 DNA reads TGTGCCAGCAGTGAAACGGGCAACGAGCAGTACTTC.

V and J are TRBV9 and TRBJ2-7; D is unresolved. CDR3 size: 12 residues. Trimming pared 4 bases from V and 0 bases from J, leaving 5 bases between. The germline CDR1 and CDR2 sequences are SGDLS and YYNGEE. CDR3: CASSPDSYEQYF. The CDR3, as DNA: TGTGCCAGCAGCCCCGACTCCTACGAGCAGTACTTC.

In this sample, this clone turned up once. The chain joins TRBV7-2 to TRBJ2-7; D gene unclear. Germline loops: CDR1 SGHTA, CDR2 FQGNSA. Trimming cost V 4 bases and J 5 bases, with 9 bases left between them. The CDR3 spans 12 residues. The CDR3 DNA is TGTGCCAGCAGCTCGACCCCTAACGAGCAGTACTTC. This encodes CASSSTPNEQYF.

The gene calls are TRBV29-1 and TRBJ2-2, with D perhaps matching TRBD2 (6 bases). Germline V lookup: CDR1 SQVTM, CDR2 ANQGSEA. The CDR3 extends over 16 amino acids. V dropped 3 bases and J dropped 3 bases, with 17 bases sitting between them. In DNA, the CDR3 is TGCAGCGTTGAGCCGAGAGGGGACTCGTACACCGGGGAGCTGTTTTTT. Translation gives CSVEPRGDSYTGELFF.

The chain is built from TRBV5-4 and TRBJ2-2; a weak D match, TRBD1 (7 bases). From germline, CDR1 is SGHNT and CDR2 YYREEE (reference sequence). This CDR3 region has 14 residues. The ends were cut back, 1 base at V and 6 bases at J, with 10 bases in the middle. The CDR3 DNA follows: TGTGCCAGCAGCTTGAGCAGGGGGGCCGGGGAGCTGTTTTTT. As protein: CASSLSRGAGELFF.

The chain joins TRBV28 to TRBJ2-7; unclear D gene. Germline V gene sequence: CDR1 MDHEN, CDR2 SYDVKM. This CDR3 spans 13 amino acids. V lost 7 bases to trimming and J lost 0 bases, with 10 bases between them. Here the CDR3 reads CASMGTNSYEQYF. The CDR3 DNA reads TGTGCCAGCATGGGCACCAACTCCTACGAGCAGTACTTC.

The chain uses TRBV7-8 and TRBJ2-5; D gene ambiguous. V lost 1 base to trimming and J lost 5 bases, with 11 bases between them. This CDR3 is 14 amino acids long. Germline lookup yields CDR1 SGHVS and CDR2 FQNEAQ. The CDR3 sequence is CASSLGARQETQYF. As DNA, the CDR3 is TGTGCCAGCAGCTTAGGAGCCAGGCAGGAGACCCAGTACTTC.

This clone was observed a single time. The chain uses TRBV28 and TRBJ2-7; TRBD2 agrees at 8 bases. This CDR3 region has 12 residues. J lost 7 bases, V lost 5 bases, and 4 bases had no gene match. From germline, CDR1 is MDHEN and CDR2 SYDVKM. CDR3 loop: CASSTSGVEQYF. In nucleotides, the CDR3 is TGTGCCAGCAGTACTAGCGGAGTTGAGCAGTACTTC.

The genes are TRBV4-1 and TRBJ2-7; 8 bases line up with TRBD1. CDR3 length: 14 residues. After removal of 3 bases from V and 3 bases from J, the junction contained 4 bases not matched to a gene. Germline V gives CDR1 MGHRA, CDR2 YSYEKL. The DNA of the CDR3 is TGCGCCAGCAGCCAGGGACAGGCGCTCTACGAGCAGTACTTC. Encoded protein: CASSQGQALYEQYF.

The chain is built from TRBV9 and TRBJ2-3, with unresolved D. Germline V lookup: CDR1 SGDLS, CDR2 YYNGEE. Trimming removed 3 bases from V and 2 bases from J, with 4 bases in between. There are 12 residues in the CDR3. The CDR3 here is CASSESTDTQYF. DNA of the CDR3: TGTGCCAGCAGCGAGTCCACAGATACGCAGTATTTT.

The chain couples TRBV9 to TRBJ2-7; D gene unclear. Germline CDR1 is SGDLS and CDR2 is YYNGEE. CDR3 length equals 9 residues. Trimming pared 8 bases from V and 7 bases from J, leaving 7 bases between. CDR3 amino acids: CASGEEQYF. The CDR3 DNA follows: TGTGCCAGTGGAGAAGAGCAGTACTTC.

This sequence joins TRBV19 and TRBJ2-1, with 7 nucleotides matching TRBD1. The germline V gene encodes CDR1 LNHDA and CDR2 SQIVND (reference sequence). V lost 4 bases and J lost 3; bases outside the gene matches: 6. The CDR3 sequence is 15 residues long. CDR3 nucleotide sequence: TGTGCCAGTAGTAACCGGAGACAGGGCTACAATGAGCAGTTCTTC. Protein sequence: CASSNRRQGYNEQFF.

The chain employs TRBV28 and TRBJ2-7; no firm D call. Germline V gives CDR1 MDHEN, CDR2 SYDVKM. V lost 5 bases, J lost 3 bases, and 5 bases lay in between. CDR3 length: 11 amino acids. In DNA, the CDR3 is TGTGCCAGCAGTCACATCTACGAGCAGTACTTC. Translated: CASSHIYEQYF.